This T cell receptor (beta chain) was observed in a study of control samples from healthy donors and cancer patients. Libraries were prepared by immunoSEQ multiplex PCR; TCRdb keeps only in-frame clonotypes and omits some of them. The repertoire includes under 150,000 clones, 70% to 90% of them detected once, and approximately 2.9% sits in the top ten. The CDR3 is made up of 16 amino acids. V was pared by 9 bases and J by 4 bases, with 15 bases of the junction left unmatched. CDR1 and CDR2 (germline): SNHLY, FYNNEI. The chain recombines TRBV2 with TRBJ1-2, with TRBD1 matching 9 bases. Sequencing used blood. The TCR originated in a man in his sixties in good health. DNA of the CDR3: TGTGCCAGTCAACCCCACAGGGGGCGATCTGTCTATGGCTACACCTTC. Amino acids: CASQPHRGRSVYGYTF.